This TCR beta chain stems from a study of T-cell memory formation after mild COVID-19. On the study more broadly: Across donors, TCR clusters were largely donor specific.

The study, taken as a whole, reports: Pre-infection memory carried some responding clones, suggesting that cross-reactive memory joined. CD4+ clones that contracted lay mainly in CM and EM; CD8+ ones lay in EMRA.

The germline CDR1 and CDR2 sequences are LGHNA and YNFKEQ. Trimming cost V 4 bases and J 5 bases; bases outside gene matches: 14. The CDR3 totals 18 residues. Comment on this clonotype: What it recognizes is unknown.

Employing constant-segment primers, 5'RACE generated TCR alpha and TCR beta cDNA libraries bearing sample barcodes and UMIs. TCRdb reprocessed the 5' RACE reads with MiXCR, giving one entry per CDR3 protein. The table records fewer than 600,000 distinct CDR3 sequences, about a fifth of them present only once. The specimen was PBMCs or a T cell subset sorted from them (not recorded which). This clonotype was obtained from an adult woman who had mild COVID-19 (a few samples of this study predate the infection). Cell type and time point are not known. V gene TRBV4-2 combines with J gene TRBJ2-5; 12 positions agree with TRBD2. The CDR3: CASSPRLTSGGNAETQYF. Here the CDR3 DNA reads TGTGCCAGCAGCCCTCGGTTGACTAGCGGGGGAAATGCGGAGACCCAGTACTTC.